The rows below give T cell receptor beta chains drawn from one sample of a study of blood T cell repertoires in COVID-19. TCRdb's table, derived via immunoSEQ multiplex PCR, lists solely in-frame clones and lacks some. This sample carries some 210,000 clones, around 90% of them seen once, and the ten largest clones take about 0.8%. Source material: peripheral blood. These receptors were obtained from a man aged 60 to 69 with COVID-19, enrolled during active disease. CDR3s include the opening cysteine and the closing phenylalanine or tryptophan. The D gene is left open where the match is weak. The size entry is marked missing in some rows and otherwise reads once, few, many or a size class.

TGTGCCAGCAGCTTCCGACTAGCTGCGGGCAATGAGCAGTTCTTC,CASSFRLAAGNEQFF,TRBJ2-1,-,TRBD2,TRBV5-5
TGTGCCAGCAGCCAAGAGCGGGGGCCGGGGACTGAAGCTTTCTTT,CASSQERGPGTEAFF,TRBJ1-1,-,-,TRBV3-1/TRBV3-2
TGTGCCAGCTCACCGGGACAACCTTCCTCTGGAAACACCATATATTTT,CASSPGQPSSGNTIYF,TRBJ1-3,-,-,TRBV18
TGCGCCAGCAGCCGCCAGCGGATCCAAGAGACCCAGTACTTC,CASSRQRIQETQYF,TRBJ2-5,-,-,TRBV5-1
TGTGCCAGCGTTAATAACAATGAGCAGTTCTTC,CASVNNNEQFF,TRBJ2-1,-,-,TRBV6-5
TGTGCCAGCAGCTTTGAGGGCAATCAGCCCCAGCATTTT,CASSFEGNQPQHF,TRBJ1-5,once,-,TRBV5-4
TGTGCCAGCAGCTTAGACGGGACTAGCGGGAGCAACATTCAGTACTTC,CASSLDGTSGSNIQYF,TRBJ2-4,-,TRBD2,TRBV7-2
TGCGCCAGCAGCCAAGAGTACGGCACGGGCTCCTACAATGAGCAGTTCTTC,CASSQEYGTGSYNEQFF,TRBJ2-1,-,-,TRBV4-1
TGTGCCAGCAGCTTAGATGTCAGGGGATATGGCTACACCTTC,CASSLDVRGYGYTF,TRBJ1-2,-,-,TRBV7-9
TGTGCCAGCAGTTTCAGGGACACCATATATTTT,CASSFRDTIYF,TRBJ1-3,-,-,TRBV12-3/TRBV12-4
TGTGCCAGCAGTGAAGATTTTTACCTAGCGGGGAGCACAGATACGCAGTATTTT,CASSEDFYLAGSTDTQYF,TRBJ2-3,-,TRBD2,TRBV2
TGTGCCAGCAGCTCTATGGGACAGGGGGCAGATACGCAGTATTTT,CASSSMGQGADTQYF,TRBJ2-3,once,TRBD1,TRBV9
TGTGCCAGCAGTTTAAAGCTAAACGCAGGGGAGTTTGGCTACACCTTC,CASSLKLNAGEFGYTF,TRBJ1-2,-,-,TRBV28
TGTGCCAGCAAGTTCCATTTCGGGACAGGCGGTGGCTACACCTTC,CASKFHFGTGGGYTF,TRBJ1-2,-,TRBD1,TRBV27
TGTGCCAGCAGCTTGGTTCCCAGGGGCAGCTATGGCTACACCTTC,CASSLVPRGSYGYTF,TRBJ1-2,-,-,TRBV5-4
TGTGCCAGCAGAACCGACAGGGGGTGGCGATGGGACTTC,CASRTDRGWRWDF,TRBJ2-7,once,TRBD1,TRBV6-5
TGTGCCAGCAGTTCACAGGGGAATGAGCAGTTCTTC,CASSSQGNEQFF,TRBJ2-1,-,TRBD1,TRBV12-3/TRBV12-4
TGCGCCAGCAGCTTGGATCAATCAGATACGCAGTATTTT,CASSLDQSDTQYF,TRBJ2-3,-,-,TRBV5-1
TGTGCCACCAGTGACGCTACAGGGAATCAGCCCCAGCATTTT,CATSDATGNQPQHF,TRBJ1-5,-,-,TRBV24-1
TGTGCCAGCAGCCAAGATCTGGAGGGGGCAGTAGGCAATGAGCAGTTCTTC,CASSQDLEGAVGNEQFF,TRBJ2-1,-,-,TRBV3-1/TRBV3-2
TGTGCCAGCAGCTACCTAGACAGGGCCTATAATTCACCCCTCCACTTT,CASSYLDRAYNSPLHF,TRBJ1-6,-,TRBD1,TRBV5-5
TGTGCCAGCAGTGGAATGGGACAGGGCCCGAGTGGTGGCTACACCTTC,CASSGMGQGPSGGYTF,TRBJ1-2,-,TRBD1,TRBV2
TGTGCCAGCAGTGAGGGTCTAGCGGGAGGGTATAATGAGCAGTTCTTC,CASSEGLAGGYNEQFF,TRBJ2-1,-,TRBD2,TRBV2
TGCAGTGCTAGTAAAGAGGGGGCGTATGGGGCCAACGTCCTGACTTTC,CSASKEGAYGANVLTF,TRBJ2-6,-,TRBD1,TRBV20-1
TGTGCCAGTACCCCACTTGACACGGGAGGGAGGAATGAGCAGTTCTTC,CASTPLDTGGRNEQFF,TRBJ2-1,few,TRBD2,TRBV19
TGCGCCAGCAGCTTGGCCCTACCCTCGAGCGGGAGTTATGCCTACGAGCAGTACTTC,CASSLALPSSGSYAYEQYF,TRBJ2-7,-,TRBD2,TRBV5-1
TGTGCCAGCAGCTTGCCGGGGGGTGAGCAGTTCTTC,CASSLPGGEQFF,TRBJ2-1,-,TRBD2,TRBV5-4
TGTGCCAGCAGCCCTGGAGACAGAGGATCTGGGGCCAACGTCCTGACTTTC,CASSPGDRGSGANVLTF,TRBJ2-6,-,-,TRBV2
TGTGCCAGCACCGAATTAGGACAGGGGTACTATGGCTACACCTTC,CASTELGQGYYGYTF,TRBJ1-2,once,TRBD1,TRBV2
TGTGCCAGCAGTCTAGGACAGAAACGGTCTGATGAGCAGTTCTTC,CASSLGQKRSDEQFF,TRBJ2-1,-,-,TRBV6-4
TGTGCCAGCAGCGCCAGACTAGCGGGGCAAGAGACCCAGTACTTC,CASSARLAGQETQYF,TRBJ2-5,once,TRBD2,TRBV9
TGTGCCAGCAGTGGACAGGTCCCTGGTAGCGAGCAGTACTTC,CASSGQVPGSEQYF,TRBJ2-7,-,-,TRBV2
TGTGCCAGCAGCCCCGACAGGGCCCGGAGCTATGGCTACACCTTC,CASSPDRARSYGYTF,TRBJ1-2,once,TRBD1,TRBV7-2
TGTGCCAGCTCAGCCGACAGGGGTGAGTCACCCCTCCACTTT,CASSADRGESPLHF,TRBJ1-6,-,TRBD1,TRBV18
TGCAGTGCTAGTTTGCTAGCGGGGGGCACCGGGGAGCTGTTTTTT,CSASLLAGGTGELFF,TRBJ2-2,-,TRBD2,TRBV20-1
TGTGCCAGCAGCTTAGATCGGCGACAGGGGGCAGTGGCTAACTATGGCTACACCTTC,CASSLDRRQGAVANYGYTF,TRBJ1-2,-,TRBD1,TRBV5-4
TGTGCCAGCAGCTCATCGACAGATTCCTACGAGCAGTACTTC,CASSSSTDSYEQYF,TRBJ2-7,-,-,TRBV7-9
TGTGCCAGCAGCCTTACTAGCGGGCGACGAATTCACTACGAGCAGTACTTC,CASSLTSGRRIHYEQYF,TRBJ2-7,-,TRBD2,TRBV3-1/TRBV3-2
TGTGCCAGCAGCCCGGGAGGTGGCGTGGCTGAAGCTTTCTTT,CASSPGGGVAEAFF,TRBJ1-1,-,-,TRBV3-1/TRBV3-2
TGTGCCAGCAGCACCAACAGGGGACTCACTAACTATGGCTACACCTTC,CASSTNRGLTNYGYTF,TRBJ1-2,-,TRBD1,TRBV11-2
TGTGCCAGTAGTATCGCTACAGGGGGTTACTATGGCTACACCTTC,CASSIATGGYYGYTF,TRBJ1-2,-,TRBD1,TRBV19
TGTGCCAGCAGCCCCGGACTGGCCTCTGGGGCCAACGTCCTGACTTTC,CASSPGLASGANVLTF,TRBJ2-6,-,-,TRBV5-5
TGTGCCAGTCGGGTCCCGGGGGGTTACGAGCAGTACTTC,CASRVPGGYEQYF,TRBJ2-7,-,TRBD2,TRBV6-5
TGCGCCAGCAGTGAGTCGAGGGGGAGCTCTGGAAACACCATATATTTT,CASSESRGSSGNTIYF,TRBJ1-3,-,-,TRBV10-2
TGTGCCAGCAGCCAAGATTACCTAGCGGGGTACTCCTACAATGAGCAGTTCTTC,CASSQDYLAGYSYNEQFF,TRBJ2-1,-,TRBD2,TRBV4-2
TGCGCCAGCAGCGATCAGGGGGCGCAAGGCACTGAAGCTTTCTTT,CASSDQGAQGTEAFF,TRBJ1-1,-,TRBD1,TRBV5-1
TGTGCCAGCAGCTCCCCGGGGGATTTGGACACCGGGGAGCTGTTTTTT,CASSSPGDLDTGELFF,TRBJ2-2,-,-,TRBV5-6
TGTGCCAGCAGACGACAGGGGGAAAAACTGTTTTTT,CASRRQGEKLFF,TRBJ1-4,-,TRBD1,TRBV28
TGTGCCAGCAGCCATGAGGGGGCCTGCGAGCAGTACTTC,CASSHEGACEQYF,TRBJ2-7,-,TRBD1,TRBV6-4
TGTGCCAGCAGCTTCGGGTATACGGCTGGTTCACCCCTCCACTTT,CASSFGYTAGSPLHF,TRBJ1-6,-,-,TRBV5-6
TGTGCCAGCTCAACTGGGACTCACCGGAGCTCTGGGGCCAACGTCCTGACTTTC,CASSTGTHRSSGANVLTF,TRBJ2-6,-,-,TRBV18
TGTGCCATCAGCGAGACCACCGGGACTAGCGGGGGAACGTATACGCAGTATTTT,CAISETTGTSGGTYTQYF,TRBJ2-3,-,TRBD2,TRBV10-3
TGTGCCAGCAGCTTAGGAGGGGGCGGCACCGGGGAGCTGTTTTTT,CASSLGGGGTGELFF,TRBJ2-2,-,TRBD1,TRBV7-2
TGCGCCAGCAGCCAAGATTTTGCCTTAATTTTTCTAGGCTACACCTTC,CASSQDFALIFLGYTF,TRBJ1-2,-,-,TRBV4-1
TGTGCCAGCAGTTTACTAGCTACTACCTACAATGAGCAGTTCTTC,CASSLLATTYNEQFF,TRBJ2-1,-,-,TRBV28
TGTGCCATCAGTGAGTCCGGGGGGAATCAGCCCCAGCATTTT,CAISESGGNQPQHF,TRBJ1-5,-,-,TRBV10-3
TGTGCCAGCTCGGGCCAGATGAACGATGAGCAGTTCTTC,CASSGQMNDEQFF,TRBJ2-1,-,-,TRBV18
TGTGCCAGTAGTATGAGGACTAGCGGGAGGGCGTCCGAGCAGTACTTC,CASSMRTSGRASEQYF,TRBJ2-7,-,TRBD2,TRBV19
TGTGCCGGCGGGACAGGCACTCTTAACTATGGCTACACCTTC,CAGGTGTLNYGYTF,TRBJ1-2,-,TRBD1,TRBV24-1